Following are 22 T cell receptor beta chains from one sample sequenced in a study of tumor and adjacent non-tumor tissue in lung cancer. No cell sorting was done before RNA was extracted from the tissue. Distant lung tissue was collected more than 3 cm away from the tumor edge. The library came from three nested PCR rounds adapted from ARM-PCR protocols. TCRdb recomputed calls from the multiplex PCR reads with MiXCR, one row per CDR3 protein. This table holds tens of thousands of distinct CDR3 sequences, 60% to 70% found once. The sample was distant non-tumor lung tissue. The receptors originated from a middle-aged woman with non-small cell lung cancer.

V and J are TRBV30 and TRBJ2-1, with 7 bases matching TRBD2. This CDR3 is 12 amino acids long. Looked up from germline, CDR1 is GTSNPN and CDR2 is SVGIG (reference sequence). CDR3: CVIHGGYNEQFF. In DNA, the CDR3 is TGTGTCATACACGGGGGGTACAATGAGCAGTTCTTC.

This clonotype appeared a few times. The germline gene is not matched at one end of the junction; a read error may be the cause. This chain links TRBV6-1 with TRBJ2-7, with D possibly TRBD2 on 6 matching bases. The V gene's germline CDR1 is MNHNS and CDR2 SASEGT. CDR3 length: 14 amino acids. CDR3 in DNA: TGTGCCAGCAGTGAAGGGAGGGAGGCCTACGAGCAATACTTC. The encoded protein is CASSEGREAYEQYF.

The V call is TRBV5-1, the J call TRBJ2-1, with TRBD2 matching over 10 bases. V was pared by 6 bases and J by 8 bases, with 8 bases of the junction left unmatched. CDR1 is SGHRS and CDR2 is YFSETQ in the germline V gene. This CDR3 is 14 amino acids long. The CDR3 here is CASNFPSGRDEQFF. The DNA of the CDR3 is TGCGCCAGCAACTTCCCTAGCGGGAGAGATGAGCAGTTCTTC.

On this clonotype itself: Mismatch with germline at one junction end may stem from a read error. This chain links TRBV6-5 with TRBJ2-2; D may be TRBD1 (5 bases). This CDR3 spans 13 amino acids. Germline lookup yields CDR1 MNHEY and CDR2 SVGAGI. The CDR3 region has the DNA TGTCCCAGCAAGATAGGGGACACCGGGGAGCTGTTTTTT. It codes for CPSKIGDTGELFF.

In this sample, this clonotype turned up a few times. Since no conserved phenylalanine or tryptophan closes the CDR3, a read error is the likely cause. The CDR3 here is CASSLPITTYNEQFS. The CDR3 coding sequence is TGTGCCAGCAGCTTACCTATCACAACGTACAATGAGCAGTTCTCC. The chain is built from TRBV11-1 and TRBJ2-1, with D unclear. This CDR3 has 15 residues. Per germline, CDR1 SGHAT and CDR2 FQDESV (reference sequence). The ends were cut back, 2 bases at V and 4 bases at J, with 12 bases in the middle.

The rearrangement uses TRBV28 and TRBJ1-2; tentative D call: TRBD1 (5 bases). This CDR3 comprises 17 residues. Looked up from germline, CDR1 is MDHEN and CDR2 is SYDVKM. V dropped 6 bases and J dropped 6 bases, with 26 bases sitting between them. This CDR3 reads CASRRPHGAKVENGYTF. The CDR3 DNA follows: TGTGCCAGCAGACGCCCGCACGGGGCGAAGGTAGAGAATGGCTACACCTTC.

On this clonotype: The CDR3 does not end in the conserved phenylalanine or tryptophan, so this is likely a read error. J is TRBJ2-1 and V is TRBV5-1; 7 bases map to TRBD1. The junction had 7 bases not matched to a gene; V was cut back by 4 bases and J by 6 bases. This CDR3 region has 14 residues. The germline V gene has CDR1 SGHRS and CDR2 YFSETQ. The CDR3 bases are TGCGCCAGCAGCGACAGGGTACGATCCAATGAGCAGTTCCTC. Translating gives CASSDRVRSNEQFL.

This clonotype has more than one count but fewer than ten. The genes are TRBV28 and TRBJ2-3, with 9 bases identical to TRBD1. Germline assignment: CDR1 MDHEN and CDR2 SYDVKM. This CDR3 is built from 16 residues. V was clipped by 2 bases and J by 4 bases; unmatched bases: 7. In DNA, the CDR3 is TGTGCCAGCAGTTTAGCCGGACAGGGGTTCGCAGATACGCAGTATTTT. This translates into CASSLAGQGFADTQYF.

A few counts support this clonotype. One base away lies a much larger clone, so this may be a sequencing read error. Since no conserved phenylalanine or tryptophan closes the CDR3, a read error is the likely cause. The chain carries TRBV2 and TRBJ2-5; possibly TRBD1 or TRBD2 for D (5 bases each). CDR3 length: 16 residues. The germline V gene has CDR1 SNHLY and CDR2 FYNNEI. V was trimmed by 5 bases and J by 3 bases, leaving 19 bases between them. CDR3 loop: CASSSFKGSPKETQYL. Here the CDR3 DNA reads TGTGCCAGCAGTTCTTTTAAGGGGAGTCCAAAAGAGACCCAGTACCTC.

This clonotype was observed at least ten times. This chain links TRBV5-6 with TRBJ2-4; D perhaps matches TRBD1 (5 bases). The V end was cut by 4 bases, the J end by 3 bases, with 14 bases between. The CDR3 is 15 residues long. Germline CDR1 is SGHDT and CDR2 is YYEEEE. The CDR3 DNA is TGTGCCAGCAGCCCATCGGACATCCGCAAAAACATTCAGTACTTC. It specifies CASSPSDIRKNIQYF.

This clonotype came up many times. The rearrangement links TRBV28 to TRBJ2-1, with D perhaps matching TRBD2 (6 bases). The CDR3 contains 14 residues. V dropped 5 bases and J dropped 5 bases, with 13 bases sitting between them. Germline V CDR1 and CDR2: MDHEN, SYDVKM. The CDR3 nucleotides are TGTGCCAGCAGTCAGGCGGGGTCCAACAATGAGCAGTTCTTC. It translates to CASSQAGSNNEQFF.

This clonotype has ten or more counts. The rearrangement links TRBV29-1 to TRBJ2-7; maybe TRBD2 (5 bases). Germline V gene lookup returns CDR1 SQVTM and CDR2 ANQGSEA. V lost 4 bases and J lost 2, with 12 bases in between. CDR3 length: 13 amino acids. CDR3 in amino acids: CSVGGRDTYEQYF. The CDR3 DNA sequence: TGCAGCGTTGGAGGGCGCGACACCTACGAGCAGTACTTC.

This clonotype has only one observation. This could be a read error, since a much larger clone is one nucleotide away. The chain has TRBV28 and TRBJ1-4; D is possibly TRBD1 (6 bases). The CDR3 spans 13 residues. Germline CDR1 reads MDHEN; CDR2 reads SYDVKM. This CDR3 reads CGSYRESNEKLFF. In nucleotides, the CDR3 is TGTGGCAGCTACAGGGAGAGTAATGAAAAACTGTTTTTT.

Note on this clonotype: Germline is not matched at one junction end, which may reflect a read error. For the CDR3, the DNA is TGTGCCATCAGTTTAGTGCCGGGGAGGAGGGGAGCTGAAAAACTGTTTTTT. Residues: CAISLVPGRRGAEKLFF. The rearrangement links TRBV12-3 or TRBV12-4 to TRBJ1-4; TRBD1 is a possible D gene (5 bases). The CDR3 is 17 residues long.

With respect to this clonotype: Mismatch with germline at one junction end may stem from a read error. The gene calls are TRBV29-1 and TRBJ2-1, with 7 nucleotides matching TRBD2. CDR3 length equals 14 residues. Germline V CDR1 and CDR2: SQVTM, ANQGSEA. The CDR3 protein is CSAEGLTVNNGQFF. CDR3 coding DNA: TGCAGCGCTGAGGGACTAACAGTGAATAATGGGCAGTTCTTC.

With regard to this clonotype: The junction shows a germline mismatch at one end, possibly a read error. This chain uses TRBV4-1 with TRBJ2-7; D ambiguous. CDR1 is MGHRA, CDR2 YSYEKL, per germline. There are 16 residues in the CDR3. The CDR3, as DNA: TGCGCCAGGAGCCCCTACCCCCCGCACAACTCCTACGGGCAGTACTTC. Protein: CARSPYPPHNSYGQYF.

For this clonotype: A much bigger clone sits one base away, suggesting this may be a read error. V gene TRBV7-8 combines with J gene TRBJ2-1; no definite D call. The length of the CDR3 is 16 residues. Germline-derived CDR1 and CDR2 are SGHVS and FQNEAQ. Trimming cost V 5 bases and J 5 bases, with 19 bases left between them. CDR3 nucleotide sequence: TGTGCCAGCAGCCTTGGTCCGGCGGAGAACGACAATGAGCAGTTCTTC. Protein: CASSLGPAENDNEQFF.

The chain employs TRBV10-2 and TRBJ2-3, with a weak D call TRBD1 (6 bases). V lost 7 bases and J lost 7, with 21 bases in between. Germline CDR1 reads WSHSY; CDR2 reads SAAADI. The length of the CDR3 is 15 residues. The CDR3 DNA reads as TGCGCCAGCAACCCCGACAGGTCAGGTACATATACGCAGTATTTT. Its protein is CASNPDRSGTYTQYF.

To note about this clonotype: The junction departs from germline at one end; a sequencing error may be responsible. The J gene is TRBJ1-1, the V gene TRBV13; the D is unclear. The CDR3 contains 14 residues. CDR1 and CDR2 from the germline V gene are PRHDT and FYEKMQ (reference sequence). The CDR3 DNA reads TGTGCCAGCAGCCTGCTGGCAGTGAACATTGAAGCTTTCTTT. Translation: CASSLLAVNIEAFF.

In regard to this clonotype: This may arise from a read error, as a much more abundant clone is one base away. V is TRBV4-1 and J is TRBJ2-3; D unclear. The CDR3 runs 16 residues. Germline lookup yields CDR1 MGHRA and CDR2 YSYEKL. Trimming shortened V by 2 bases and J by 2 bases, and 14 bases separated the two germline ends. This chain's CDR3 is CASSQYPWADTDTQYF. In DNA, the CDR3 is TGCGCCAGCAGCCAATATCCATGGGCAGACACAGATACGCAGTATTTT.

This clonotype occurred a few times. This may be a read error, as it is one base from a much larger clone. V and J are TRBV29-1 and TRBJ1-1; possibly TRBD1 for D (6 bases). V lost 6 bases to trimming and J lost 1 base, with 18 bases between them. The V gene's germline CDR1 is SQVTM and CDR2 ANQGSEA. This CDR3 contains 15 residues. The CDR3 sequence is CSVRVRGAGNTEAFF. CDR3 in DNA: TGCAGCGTCAGAGTAAGGGGGGCCGGGAACACTGAAGCTTTCTTT.

The chain uses TRBV4-2 and TRBJ2-1; D gene unclear. Trimming stripped 1 base from V and 5 bases from J, with 9 bases between. CDR3 length equals 14 residues. CDR1 is LGHNA and CDR2 is YNFKEQ in the germline V gene. The DNA of the CDR3 is TGTGCCAGCAGCCAAGCCGGCAGGAACAATGAGCAGTTCTTC. This encodes CASSQAGRNNEQFF.